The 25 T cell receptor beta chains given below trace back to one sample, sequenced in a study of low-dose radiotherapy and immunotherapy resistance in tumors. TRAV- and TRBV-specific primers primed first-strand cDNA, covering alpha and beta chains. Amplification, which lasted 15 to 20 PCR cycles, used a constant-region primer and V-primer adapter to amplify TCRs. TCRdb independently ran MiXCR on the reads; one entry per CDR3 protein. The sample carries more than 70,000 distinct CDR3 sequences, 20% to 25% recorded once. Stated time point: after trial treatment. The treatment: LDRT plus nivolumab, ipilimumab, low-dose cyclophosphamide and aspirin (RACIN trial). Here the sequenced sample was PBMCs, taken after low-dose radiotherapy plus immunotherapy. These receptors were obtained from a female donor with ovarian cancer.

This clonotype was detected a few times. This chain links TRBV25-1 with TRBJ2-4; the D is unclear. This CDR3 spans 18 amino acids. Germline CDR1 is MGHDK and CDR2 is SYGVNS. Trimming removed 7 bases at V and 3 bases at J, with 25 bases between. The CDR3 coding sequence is TGTGCCAGCAATAGAAAAAAGTCCCGGCAGGTAGACAAAAACATTCAGTACTTC. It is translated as CASNRKKSRQVDKNIQYF. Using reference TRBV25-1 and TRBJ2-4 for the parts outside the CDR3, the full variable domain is EADIYQTPRYLVIGTGKKITLECSQTMGHDKMYWYQQDPGMELHLIHYSYGVNSTEKGDLSSESTVSRIRTEHFPLTLESARPSHTSQYLCASNRKKSRQVDKNIQYFGAGTRLSVL.

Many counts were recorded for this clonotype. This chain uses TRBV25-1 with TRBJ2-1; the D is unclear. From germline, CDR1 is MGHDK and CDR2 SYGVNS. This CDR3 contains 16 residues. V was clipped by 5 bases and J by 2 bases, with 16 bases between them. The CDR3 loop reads CASSQNTRATYNEQFF. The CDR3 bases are TGTGCCAGCAGTCAGAATACGCGTGCAACCTACAATGAGCAGTTCTTC.

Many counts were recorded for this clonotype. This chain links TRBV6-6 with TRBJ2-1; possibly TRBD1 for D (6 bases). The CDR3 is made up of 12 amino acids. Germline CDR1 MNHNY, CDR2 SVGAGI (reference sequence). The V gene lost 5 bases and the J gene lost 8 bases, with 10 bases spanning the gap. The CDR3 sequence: CASSKTGHEQFF. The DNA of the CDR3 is TGTGCCAGCAGTAAAACAGGGCATGAGCAGTTCTTC.

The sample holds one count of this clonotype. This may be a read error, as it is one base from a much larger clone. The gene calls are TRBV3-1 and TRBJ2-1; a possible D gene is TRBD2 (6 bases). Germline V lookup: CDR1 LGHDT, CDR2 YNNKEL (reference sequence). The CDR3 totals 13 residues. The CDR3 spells CASSQGGVGELFF. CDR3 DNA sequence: TGTGCCAGCAGCCAAGGGGGGGTTGGTGAGCTGTTCTTC.

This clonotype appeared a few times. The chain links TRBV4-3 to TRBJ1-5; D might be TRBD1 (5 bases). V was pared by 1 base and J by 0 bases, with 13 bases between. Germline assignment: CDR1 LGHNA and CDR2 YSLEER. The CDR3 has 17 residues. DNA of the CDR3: TGCGCCAGCAGCCAAGGCCCCCTTGACAGTAGCAATCAGCCCCAGCATTTT. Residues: CASSQGPLDSSNQPQHF.

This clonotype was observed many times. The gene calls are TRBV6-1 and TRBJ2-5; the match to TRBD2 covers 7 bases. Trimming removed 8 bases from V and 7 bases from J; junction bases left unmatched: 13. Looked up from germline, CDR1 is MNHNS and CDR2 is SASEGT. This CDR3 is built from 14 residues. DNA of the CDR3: TGTGCCAGCCGGGACTACCAAGGGAGAGCGACCCAGTACTTC. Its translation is CASRDYQGRATQYF.

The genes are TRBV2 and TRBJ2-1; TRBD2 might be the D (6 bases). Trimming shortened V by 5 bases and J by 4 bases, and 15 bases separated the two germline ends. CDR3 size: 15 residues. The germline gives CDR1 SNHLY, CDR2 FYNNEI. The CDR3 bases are TGTGCCAGCAGTATACGCGGGGTCTCTTACAATGAGCAGTTCTTC. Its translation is CASSIRGVSYNEQFF.

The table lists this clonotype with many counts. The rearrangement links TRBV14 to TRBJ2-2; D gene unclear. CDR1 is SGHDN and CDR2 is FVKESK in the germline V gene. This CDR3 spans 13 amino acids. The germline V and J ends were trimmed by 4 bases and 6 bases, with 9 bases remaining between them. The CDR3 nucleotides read TGTGCCAGCAGCCTGGCTAGTTCCGGGGAGCTGTTTTTT. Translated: CASSLASSGELFF.

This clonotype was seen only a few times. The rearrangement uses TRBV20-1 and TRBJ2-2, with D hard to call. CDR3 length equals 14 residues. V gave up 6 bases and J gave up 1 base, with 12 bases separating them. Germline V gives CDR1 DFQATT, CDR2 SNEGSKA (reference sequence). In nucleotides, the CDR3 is TGCAGTGCCATCCCGGGCAAGAACACCGGGGAGCTGTTTTTT. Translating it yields CSAIPGKNTGELFF.

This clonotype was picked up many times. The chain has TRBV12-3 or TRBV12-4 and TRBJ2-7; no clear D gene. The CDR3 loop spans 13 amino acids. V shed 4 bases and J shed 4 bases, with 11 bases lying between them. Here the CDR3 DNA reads TGTGCCAGCAGTTGGGCAGCTACGTACGAGCAGTACTTC. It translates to CASSWAATYEQYF.

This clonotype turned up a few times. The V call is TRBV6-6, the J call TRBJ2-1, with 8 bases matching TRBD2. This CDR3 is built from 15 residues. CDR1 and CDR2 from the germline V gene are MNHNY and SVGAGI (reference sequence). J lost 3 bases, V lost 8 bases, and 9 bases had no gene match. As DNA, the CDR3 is TGTGCCAGCGGGGCTAGCGGGCTGAGCTACAATGAGCAGTTCTTC. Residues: CASGASGLSYNEQFF.

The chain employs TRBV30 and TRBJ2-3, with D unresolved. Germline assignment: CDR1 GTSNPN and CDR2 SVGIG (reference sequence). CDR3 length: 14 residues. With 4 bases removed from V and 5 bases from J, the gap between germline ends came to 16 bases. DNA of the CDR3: TGTGCCTGGATGAACAGCGACGATCAAGATACGCAGTATTTT. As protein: CAWMNSDDQDTQYF.

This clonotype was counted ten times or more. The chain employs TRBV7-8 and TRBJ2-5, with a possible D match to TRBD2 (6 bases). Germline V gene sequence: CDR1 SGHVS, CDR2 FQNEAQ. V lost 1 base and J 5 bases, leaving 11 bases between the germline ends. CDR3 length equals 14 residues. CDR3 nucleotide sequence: TGTGCCAGCAGCTTAGTGGGAGGAGGGGAGACCCAGTACTTC. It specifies CASSLVGGGETQYF.

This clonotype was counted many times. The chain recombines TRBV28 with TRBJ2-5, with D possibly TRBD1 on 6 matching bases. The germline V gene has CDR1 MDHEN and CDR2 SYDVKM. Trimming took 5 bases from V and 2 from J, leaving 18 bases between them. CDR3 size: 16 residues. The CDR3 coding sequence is TGTGCCAGCAGTGAAGACAGGAGTCTACTTCAAGAGACCCAGTACTTC. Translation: CASSEDRSLLQETQYF.

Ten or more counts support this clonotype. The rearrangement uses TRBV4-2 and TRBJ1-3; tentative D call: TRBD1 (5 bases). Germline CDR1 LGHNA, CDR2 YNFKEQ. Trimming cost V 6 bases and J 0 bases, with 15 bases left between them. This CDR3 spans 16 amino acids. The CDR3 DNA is TGTGCCAGCAGGCAAATATCGGGGCCCTCTGGAAACACCATATATTTT. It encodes CASRQISGPSGNTIYF.

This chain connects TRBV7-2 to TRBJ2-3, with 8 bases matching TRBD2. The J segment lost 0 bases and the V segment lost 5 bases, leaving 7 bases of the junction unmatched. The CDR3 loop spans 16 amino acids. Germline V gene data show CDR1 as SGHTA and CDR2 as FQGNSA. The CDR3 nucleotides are TGTGCCAGCAGCCTACTAGCGGAGCGTAGCACAGATACGCAGTATTTT. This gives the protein CASSLLAERSTDTQYF.

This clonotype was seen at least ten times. For the CDR3, the DNA is TGTGCCAGCAGCTTAGTCGGAACAGGGGGAATAGGTGAGCAGTTCTTC. Its protein product is CASSLVGTGGIGEQFF. The chain joins TRBV7-2 to TRBJ2-1; 8 bases are a match to TRBD1. V dropped 1 base and J dropped 9; count of bases not matched to a gene: 11. The V gene's germline CDR1 is SGHTA and CDR2 FQGNSA. The CDR3 extends over 16 amino acids.

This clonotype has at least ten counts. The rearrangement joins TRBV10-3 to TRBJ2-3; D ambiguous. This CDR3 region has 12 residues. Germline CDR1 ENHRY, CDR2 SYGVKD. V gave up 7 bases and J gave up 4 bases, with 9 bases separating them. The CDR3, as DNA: TGTGCCATCAACGACCAGGCAGATACGCAGTATTTT. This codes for CAINDQADTQYF.

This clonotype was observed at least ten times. CDR3: CASSPFGGNTEAFF. The CDR3 region has the DNA TGTGCCAGCAGCCCCTTTGGGGGGAACACTGAAGCTTTCTTT. The V and J genes are TRBV7-9 and TRBJ1-1; D may be TRBD1 (5 bases). V gave up 5 bases and J gave up 1 base, with 11 bases separating them. CDR3 length: 14 amino acids. The germline V gene has CDR1 SEHNR and CDR2 FQNEAQ (reference sequence).

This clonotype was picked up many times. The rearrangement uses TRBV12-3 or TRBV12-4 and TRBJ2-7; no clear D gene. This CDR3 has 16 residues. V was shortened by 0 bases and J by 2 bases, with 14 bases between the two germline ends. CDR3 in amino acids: CASSLALQVKTYEQYF. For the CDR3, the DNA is TGTGCCAGCAGTTTAGCGCTCCAGGTGAAGACCTACGAGCAGTACTTC.

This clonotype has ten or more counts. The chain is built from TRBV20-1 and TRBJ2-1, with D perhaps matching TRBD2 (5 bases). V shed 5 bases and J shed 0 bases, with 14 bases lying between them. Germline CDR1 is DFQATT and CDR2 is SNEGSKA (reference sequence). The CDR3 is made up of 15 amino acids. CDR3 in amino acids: CSAPTHSVSYNEQFF. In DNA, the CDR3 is TGCAGTGCTCCTACCCATAGCGTCTCCTACAATGAGCAGTTCTTC.

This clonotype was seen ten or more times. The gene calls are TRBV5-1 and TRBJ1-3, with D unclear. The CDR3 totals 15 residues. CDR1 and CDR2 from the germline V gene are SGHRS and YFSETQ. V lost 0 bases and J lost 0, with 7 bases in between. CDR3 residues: CASSLGWDSGNTIYF. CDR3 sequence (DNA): TGCGCCAGCAGCTTGGGGTGGGACTCTGGAAACACCATATATTTT.

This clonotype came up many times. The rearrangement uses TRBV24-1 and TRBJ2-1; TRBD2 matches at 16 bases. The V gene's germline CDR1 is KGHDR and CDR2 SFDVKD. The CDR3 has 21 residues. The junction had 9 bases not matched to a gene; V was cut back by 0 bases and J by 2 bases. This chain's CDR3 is CATSDLPGTSGREGTYNEQFF. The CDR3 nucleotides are TGTGCCACCAGTGATTTGCCCGGGACTAGCGGGAGGGAGGGGACCTACAATGAGCAGTTCTTC.

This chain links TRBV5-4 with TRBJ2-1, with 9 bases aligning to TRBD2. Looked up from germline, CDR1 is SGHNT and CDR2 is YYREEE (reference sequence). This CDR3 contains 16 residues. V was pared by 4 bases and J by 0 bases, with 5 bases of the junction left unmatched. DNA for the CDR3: TGTGCCAGCAGCCGGCGGGGGGGCTTCTCCTACAATGAGCAGTTCTTC. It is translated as CASSRRGGFSYNEQFF.

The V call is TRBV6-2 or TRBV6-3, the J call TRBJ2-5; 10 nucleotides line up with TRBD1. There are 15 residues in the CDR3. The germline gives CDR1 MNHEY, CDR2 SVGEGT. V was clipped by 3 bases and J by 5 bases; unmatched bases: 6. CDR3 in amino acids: CASSYKTGGLETQYF. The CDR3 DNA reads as TGTGCCAGCAGTTATAAGACAGGGGGCCTTGAGACCCAGTACTTC.